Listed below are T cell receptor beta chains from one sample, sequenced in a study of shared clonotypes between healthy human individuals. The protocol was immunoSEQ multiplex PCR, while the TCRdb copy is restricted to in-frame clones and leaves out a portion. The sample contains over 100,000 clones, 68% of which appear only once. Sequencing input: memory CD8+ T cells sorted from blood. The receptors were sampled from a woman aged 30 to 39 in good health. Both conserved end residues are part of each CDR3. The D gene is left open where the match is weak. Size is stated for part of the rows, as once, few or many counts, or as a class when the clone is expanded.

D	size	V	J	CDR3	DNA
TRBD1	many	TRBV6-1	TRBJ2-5	CASSEGQGAETQYF	TGTGCCAGCAGTGAAGGGCAGGGGGCAGAGACCCAGTACTTC
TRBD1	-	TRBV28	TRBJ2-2	CASSPGTEGNSNTGELFF	TGTGCCAGCAGTCCGGGGACAGAGGGGAATTCGAACACCGGGGAGCTGTTTTTT
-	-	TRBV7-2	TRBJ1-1	CASSASTGNTEAFF	TGCGCCAGCAGCGCGTCGACGGGGAACACTGAAGCTTTCTTT
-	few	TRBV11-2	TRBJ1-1	CASSLDSPLNTEAFF	TGTGCCAGCAGCTTAGATTCGCCTTTGAACACTGAAGCTTTCTTT
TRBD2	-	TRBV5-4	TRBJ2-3	CASSTGGSGLAGAADTQYF	TGTGCCAGCAGCACTGGGGGTAGCGGACTAGCGGGAGCAGCAGATACGCAGTATTTT
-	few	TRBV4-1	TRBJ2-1	CASSHVGGYDEQFF	TGCGCCAGCAGCCACGTGGGAGGTTATGATGAGCAGTTCTTC
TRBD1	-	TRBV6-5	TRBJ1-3	CASRSGQVGNTIYF	TGTGCCAGCAGGTCCGGACAGGTGGGAAACACCATATATTTT
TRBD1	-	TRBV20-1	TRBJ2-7	CTTGGYEQYF	TGCACGACAGGGGGCTACGAGCAGTACTTC
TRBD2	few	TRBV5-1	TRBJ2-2	CASSLAPGLAGGSGELFF	TGCGCCAGCAGCTTGGCCCCCGGACTAGCGGGAGGCTCCGGGGAGCTGTTTTTT
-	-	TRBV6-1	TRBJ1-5	CASSESPNSNQPQHF	TGTGCCAGCAGTGAATCCCCAAATAGCAATCAGCCCCAGCATTTT
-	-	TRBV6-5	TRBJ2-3	CASSYSSLSSTDTQYF	TGTGCCAGCAGTTACTCGAGTCTCTCAAGCACAGATACGCAGTATTTT